The entry that follows covers one TCR beta chain sequence. There is no known antigen for this receptor. Base qualities are missing; no much larger clone stands one base away. The entry originates in a study of CD8 T cells in ankylosing spondylitis (dated by TCRdb to between 2016 and 2019). Notes on the research overall: To find TCR variants linked to disease, the study profiled T cell receptor beta repertoires in ankylosing spondylitis patients and healthy donors. The full study cohort was made up of approximately 27 ankylosing spondylitis patients and approximately 100 healthy donors. Peripheral blood was sampled, and synovial fluid was additionally collected from ankylosing spondylitis patients.

General findings and caveats noted by the study authors: The disease-linked clones showed a CD8+ phenotype and occurred at relatively low frequencies in peripheral blood. A TCR beta motif made up of several highly homologous amino acid variants appeared to be characteristic of blood from ankylosing spondylitis patients. Significant enrichment of the disease-linked clones was reported in matched synovial fluid samples from ankylosing spondylitis patients. Some TCR beta motif variants had previously been reported in synovial fluid and blood of reactive arthritis patients, which suggested common disease-initiation mechanisms.

The junction shows trimming of 6 bases on V and 7 bases on J, plus 15 bases between the germline ends. The CDR3, from cysteine to phenylalanine, totals 13 residues. CDR3 DNA only is kept here, 39 bases in frame from base 1. Taken from the germline V gene, the CDR1 and CDR2 loops are SGHTA and FQGNSA. Sequenced using an Illumina HiSeq 2500. Quantitative 5'-RACE with molecular barcodes was used to prepare TCR beta libraries. As for how the authors treated the data: To identify disease-linked TCR variants, a new computational method was used, one built on a probabilistic model of VDJ rearrangement. TCRdb handled the public reads itself, with Q25 trimming in fastp and clone calling in MiXCR, and kept productive beta chains. Rows matching on CDR3 protein sequence are summarized as one entry with the most common DNA and genes. These V and J calls are TCRdb output, not the study's own analysis. For this sample there are roughly 180,000 distinct CDR3 sequences; around 8.9% appear just once. Of the sample, around 15% is held by the ten largest clones.

The sequence joins TRBV7-2 to TRBJ1-2; a weak D assignment points to TRBD1 (5 bases agree). The source is a female donor with ankylosing spondylitis or in good health (not recorded which). Sequencing was carried out using blood, either unsorted or a sorted T cell fraction (not recorded which). The bases read TGTGCCAGCAGACCGGGTGGGGGGGTTGGCTACACCTTC. It encodes CASRPGGGVGYTF.